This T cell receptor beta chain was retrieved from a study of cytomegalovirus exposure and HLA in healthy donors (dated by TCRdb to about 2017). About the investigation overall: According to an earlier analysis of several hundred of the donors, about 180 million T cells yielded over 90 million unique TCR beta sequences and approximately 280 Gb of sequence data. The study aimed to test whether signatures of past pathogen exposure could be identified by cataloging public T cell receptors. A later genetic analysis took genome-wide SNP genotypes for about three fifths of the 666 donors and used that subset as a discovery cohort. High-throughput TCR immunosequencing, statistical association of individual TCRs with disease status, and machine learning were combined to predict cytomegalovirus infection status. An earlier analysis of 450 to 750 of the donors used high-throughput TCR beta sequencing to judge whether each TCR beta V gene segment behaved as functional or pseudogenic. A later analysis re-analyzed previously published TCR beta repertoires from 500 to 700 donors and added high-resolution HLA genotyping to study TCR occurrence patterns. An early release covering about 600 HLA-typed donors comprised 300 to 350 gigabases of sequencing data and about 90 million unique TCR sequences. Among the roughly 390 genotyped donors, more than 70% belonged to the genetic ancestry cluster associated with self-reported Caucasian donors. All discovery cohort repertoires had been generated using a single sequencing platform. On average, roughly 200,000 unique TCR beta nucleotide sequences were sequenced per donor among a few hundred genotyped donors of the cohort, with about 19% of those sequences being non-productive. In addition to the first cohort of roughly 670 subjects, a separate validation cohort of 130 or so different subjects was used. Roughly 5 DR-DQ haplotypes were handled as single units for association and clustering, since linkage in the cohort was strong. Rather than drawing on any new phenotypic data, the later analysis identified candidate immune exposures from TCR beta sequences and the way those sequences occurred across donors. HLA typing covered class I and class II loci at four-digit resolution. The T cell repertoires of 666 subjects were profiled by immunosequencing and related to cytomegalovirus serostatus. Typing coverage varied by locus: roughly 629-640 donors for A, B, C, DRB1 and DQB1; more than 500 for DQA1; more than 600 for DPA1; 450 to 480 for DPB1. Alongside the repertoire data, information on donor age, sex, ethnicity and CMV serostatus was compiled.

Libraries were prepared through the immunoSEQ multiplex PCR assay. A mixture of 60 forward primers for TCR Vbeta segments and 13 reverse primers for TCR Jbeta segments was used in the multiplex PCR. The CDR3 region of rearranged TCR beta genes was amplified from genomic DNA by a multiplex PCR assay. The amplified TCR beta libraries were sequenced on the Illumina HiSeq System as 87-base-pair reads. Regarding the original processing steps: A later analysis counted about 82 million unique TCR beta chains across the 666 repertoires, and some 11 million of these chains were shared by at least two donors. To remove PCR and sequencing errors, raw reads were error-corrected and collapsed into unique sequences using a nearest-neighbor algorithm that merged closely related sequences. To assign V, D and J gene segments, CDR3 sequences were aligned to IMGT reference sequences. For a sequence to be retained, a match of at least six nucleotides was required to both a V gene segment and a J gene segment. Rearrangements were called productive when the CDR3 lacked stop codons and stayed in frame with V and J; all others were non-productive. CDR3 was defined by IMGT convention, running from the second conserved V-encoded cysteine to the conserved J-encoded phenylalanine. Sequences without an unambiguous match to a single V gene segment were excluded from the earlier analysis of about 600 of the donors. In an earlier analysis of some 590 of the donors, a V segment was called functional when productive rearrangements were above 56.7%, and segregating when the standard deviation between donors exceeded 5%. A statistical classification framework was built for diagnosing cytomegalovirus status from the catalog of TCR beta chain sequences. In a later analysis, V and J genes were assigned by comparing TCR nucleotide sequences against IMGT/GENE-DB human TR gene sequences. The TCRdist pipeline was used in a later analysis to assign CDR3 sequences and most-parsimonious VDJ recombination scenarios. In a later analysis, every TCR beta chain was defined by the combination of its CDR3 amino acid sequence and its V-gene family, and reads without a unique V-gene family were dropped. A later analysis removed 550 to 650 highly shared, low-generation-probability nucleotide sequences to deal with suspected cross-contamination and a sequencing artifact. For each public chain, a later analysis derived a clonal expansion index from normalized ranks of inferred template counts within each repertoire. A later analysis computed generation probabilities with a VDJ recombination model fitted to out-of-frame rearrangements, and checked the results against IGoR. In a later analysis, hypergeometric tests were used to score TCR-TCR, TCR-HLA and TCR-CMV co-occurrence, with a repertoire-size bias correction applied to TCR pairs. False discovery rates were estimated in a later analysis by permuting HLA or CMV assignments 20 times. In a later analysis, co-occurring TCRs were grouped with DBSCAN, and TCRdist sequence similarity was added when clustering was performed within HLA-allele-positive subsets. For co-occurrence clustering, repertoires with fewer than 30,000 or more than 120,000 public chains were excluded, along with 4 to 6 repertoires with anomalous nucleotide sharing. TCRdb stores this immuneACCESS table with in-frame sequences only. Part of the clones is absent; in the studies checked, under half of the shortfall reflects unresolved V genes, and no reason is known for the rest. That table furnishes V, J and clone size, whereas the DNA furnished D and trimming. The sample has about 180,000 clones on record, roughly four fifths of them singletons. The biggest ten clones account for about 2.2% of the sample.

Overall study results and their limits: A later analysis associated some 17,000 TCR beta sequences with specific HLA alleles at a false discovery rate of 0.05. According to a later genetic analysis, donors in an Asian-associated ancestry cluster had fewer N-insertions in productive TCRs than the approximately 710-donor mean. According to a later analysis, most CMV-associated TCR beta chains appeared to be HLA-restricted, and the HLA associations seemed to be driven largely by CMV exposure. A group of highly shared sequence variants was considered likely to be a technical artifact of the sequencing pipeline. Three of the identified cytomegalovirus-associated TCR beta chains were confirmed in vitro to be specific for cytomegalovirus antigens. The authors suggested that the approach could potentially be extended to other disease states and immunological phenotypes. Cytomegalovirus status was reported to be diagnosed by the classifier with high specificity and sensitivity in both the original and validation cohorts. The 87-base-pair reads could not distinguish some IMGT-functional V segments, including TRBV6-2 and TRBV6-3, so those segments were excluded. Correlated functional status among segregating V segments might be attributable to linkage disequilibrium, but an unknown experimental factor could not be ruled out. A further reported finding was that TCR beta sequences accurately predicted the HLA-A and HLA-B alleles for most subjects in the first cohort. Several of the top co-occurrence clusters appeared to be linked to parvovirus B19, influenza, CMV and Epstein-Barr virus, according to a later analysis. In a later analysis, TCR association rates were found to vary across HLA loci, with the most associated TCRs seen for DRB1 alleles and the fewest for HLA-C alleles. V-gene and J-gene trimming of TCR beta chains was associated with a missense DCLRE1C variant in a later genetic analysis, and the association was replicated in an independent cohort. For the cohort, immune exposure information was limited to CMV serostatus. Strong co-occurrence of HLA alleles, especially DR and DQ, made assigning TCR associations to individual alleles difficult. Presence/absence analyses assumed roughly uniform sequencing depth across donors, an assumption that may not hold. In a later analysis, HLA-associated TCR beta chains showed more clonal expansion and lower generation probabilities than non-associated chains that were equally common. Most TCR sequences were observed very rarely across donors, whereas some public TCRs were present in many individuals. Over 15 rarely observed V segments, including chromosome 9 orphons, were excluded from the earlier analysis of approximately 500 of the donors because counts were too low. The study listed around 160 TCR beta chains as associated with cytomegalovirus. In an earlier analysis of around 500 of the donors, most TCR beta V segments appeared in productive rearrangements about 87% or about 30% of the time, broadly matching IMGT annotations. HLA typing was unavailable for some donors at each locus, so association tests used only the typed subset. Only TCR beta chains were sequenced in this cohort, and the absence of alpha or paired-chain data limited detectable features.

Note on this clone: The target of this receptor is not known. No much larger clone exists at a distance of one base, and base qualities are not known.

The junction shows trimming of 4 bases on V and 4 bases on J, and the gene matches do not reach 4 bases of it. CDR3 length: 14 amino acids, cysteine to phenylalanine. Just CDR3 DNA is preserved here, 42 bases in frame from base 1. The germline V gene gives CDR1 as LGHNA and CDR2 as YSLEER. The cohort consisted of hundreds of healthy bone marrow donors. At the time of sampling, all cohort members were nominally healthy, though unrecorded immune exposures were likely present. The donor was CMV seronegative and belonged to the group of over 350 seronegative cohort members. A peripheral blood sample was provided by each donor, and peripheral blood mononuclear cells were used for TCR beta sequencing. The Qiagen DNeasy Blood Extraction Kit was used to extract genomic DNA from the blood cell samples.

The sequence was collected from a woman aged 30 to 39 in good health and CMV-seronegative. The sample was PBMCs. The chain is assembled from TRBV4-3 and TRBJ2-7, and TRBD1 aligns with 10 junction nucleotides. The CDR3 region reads CASSPGTGVYEQYF. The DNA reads TGCGCCAGCAGCCCCGGGACAGGGGTATACGAGCAGTACTTC.